The present T cell receptor (beta chain) was sequenced within a study of vaccination effects on CD4 cells after COVID-19. Study-level findings and limits: Late after vaccination, infection- and vaccine-induced clones showed marked clonal contraction.

Before sequencing, viral peptide pools were used by the ViraFEST assay to expand antigen-specific CD4+ T cells. Culture lasted around eleven days before CD4+ T cell isolation. None of these healthy vaccinees had been infected with SARS-CoV-2 before vaccination. They grew a few million PBMC in each well, adding approximately 10 IU/ml IL-2 and 10 ug/ml peptides. Cultures received IL-2 medium that replaced half the medium on days 3 and 7. Germline V gives CDR1 MNHEY, CDR2 SVGAGI. This CDR3 region has 14 residues. V lost 0 bases to trimming and J lost 7 bases, with 12 bases between them. Points on this clone: Its antigen is unknown.

TCRdb's table, derived via immunoSEQ multiplex PCR, lists solely in-frame clones and lacks some. The data show about 70,000 clones, 75% to 90% seen once. The clonotype originates from a human donor who received a COVID-19 vaccine. The chain recombines TRBV6-5 with TRBJ1-2; the D gene is possibly TRBD1 (5 bases). This sample comprised CD4+ T cells from PBMCs cultured with SARS-CoV-2 spike peptides, obtained before COVID-19 vaccination. The CDR3 DNA is TGTGCCAGCAGTTACTCGGAGTGGAGGGGTGGCTACACCTTC. It translates to CASSYSEWRGGYTF.